Below are 14 T cell receptor beta chains sequenced from a single sample in a study of PD-1 blockade in classical Hodgkin lymphoma. Using immunoSEQ multiplex PCR, the repertoire was profiled, and TCRdb retains in-frame clones only, with some absent. The table shows tens of thousands of clones, with roughly nine tenths occurring only once. Each patient experienced a relapse that followed autologous stem cell transplantation, and brentuximab vedotin exposure varied. The source material was peripheral blood mononuclear cells (PBMCs), sampled at baseline. The receptors come from a human donor with classical Hodgkin lymphoma.

The chain is built from TRBV20-1 and TRBJ1-2; D might be TRBD1 (6 bases). This CDR3 contains 10 residues. Germline V gives CDR1 DFQATT, CDR2 SNEGSKA (reference sequence). The ends were cut back, 6 bases at V and 8 bases at J, with 10 bases in the middle. CDR3 sequence reads: CSAPGTGYTF. In nucleotides, the CDR3 is TGCAGTGCCCCCGGGACAGGCTACACCTTC.

The chain is built from TRBV2 and TRBJ1-2; TRBD1 agrees at 10 bases. The CDR3 is 14 residues long. Germline CDR1 SNHLY, CDR2 FYNNEI. The ends lost 6 bases at V and 8 bases at J; junction bases unmatched: 9. In DNA, the CDR3 is TGTGCCAGCAGACCCGACAGGGGGCCGGAGGGCTACACCTTC. Its protein is CASRPDRGPEGYTF.

J is TRBJ1-1 and V is TRBV19; 9 bases are a match to TRBD1. Germline V CDR1 and CDR2: LNHDA, SQIVND (reference sequence). V was pared by 5 bases and J by 5 bases, with 3 bases of the junction left unmatched. The CDR3 runs to 13 residues. CDR3 nucleotide sequence: TGTGCCAGTAGTCGACAGGGGGGTACTGAAGCTTTCTTT. Protein product: CASSRQGGTEAFF.

J is TRBJ2-3 and V is TRBV19; 9 bases map to TRBD2. The CDR3 contains 15 residues. V was clipped by 3 bases and J by 2 bases; unmatched bases: 3. Germline V gene lookup returns CDR1 LNHDA and CDR2 SQIVND (reference sequence). The CDR3 reads CASSMGLATTDTQYF. DNA for the CDR3: TGTGCCAGTAGTATGGGACTAGCAACCACAGATACGCAGTATTTT.

The genes are TRBV18 and TRBJ2-4; D might be TRBD1 (6 bases). V dropped 8 bases and J dropped 4 bases, with 24 bases sitting between them. The germline gives CDR1 KGHSH, CDR2 LQKENI. The CDR3 has 17 residues. The CDR3 here is CASTYRDTVSGKNIQYF. CDR3 nucleotide sequence: TGTGCCAGCACCTACCGGGACACCGTGTCGGGGAAAAACATTCAGTACTTC.

The V and J genes are TRBV4-2 and TRBJ2-7, with 7 bases fitting TRBD2. This CDR3 has 15 amino acids. Germline trimming cut 10 bases from V and 3 bases from J; bases unmatched to any gene: 15. Germline loops: CDR1 LGHNA, CDR2 YNFKEQ. CDR3 DNA: TGTGCCACTAAACCTTCCCCGGGGGGACTCTACGAGCAGTACTTC. It codes for CATKPSPGGLYEQYF.

This chain uses TRBV4-1 with TRBJ2-2, with D unresolved. Germline loops: CDR1 MGHRA, CDR2 YSYEKL. V lost 8 bases and J lost 4, with 26 bases in between. The CDR3 covers 18 residues. The CDR3 DNA is TGCGCCAGCGGACCTTACCTCTTTGGATTAGGGTTCACCGGGGAGCTGTTTTTT. This encodes CASGPYLFGLGFTGELFF.

The rearrangement uses TRBV12-5 and TRBJ2-1; D is possibly TRBD1 (6 bases). Germline V gene data show CDR1 as LGHNT and CDR2 as FRNRAP. This CDR3 contains 14 residues. V dropped 4 bases and J dropped 9 bases, with 16 bases sitting between them. CDR3 in amino acids: CASGSFQQGFEQFF. The CDR3 nucleotides read TGTGCTAGTGGTTCGTTCCAACAGGGTTTTGAGCAGTTCTTC. The variable domain in full, completed from reference TRBV12-5 and TRBJ2-1, reads DARVTQTPRHKVTEMGQEVTMRCQPILGHNTVFWYRQTMMQGLELLAYFRNRAPLDDSGMPKDRFSAEMPDATLATLKIQPSEPRDSAVYFCASGSFQQGFEQFFGPGTRLTVL.

This chain links TRBV19 with TRBJ2-1; the match to TRBD1 covers 12 bases. Unmatched junction bases numbered 2, after V lost 3 bases and J lost 5 bases. CDR1 is LNHDA, CDR2 SQIVND, per germline (reference sequence). The CDR3 runs to 15 residues. The CDR3 is CASSIRDRGHNEQFF. The CDR3, as DNA: TGTGCCAGTAGTATCCGGGACAGGGGGCACAATGAGCAGTTCTTC.

V usage is TRBV4-1 and J usage is TRBJ2-7, with 8 nucleotides matching TRBD2. Per the germline V gene, CDR1 is MGHRA and CDR2 is YSYEKL. The CDR3 runs 19 residues. V was pared by 1 base and J by 4 bases, with 18 bases of the junction left unmatched. CDR3 DNA sequence: TGCGCCAGCAGCCAAGCGGCTAGCGGGTTATCTTCGTGGGAATACGAGCAGTACTTC. Its protein is CASSQAASGLSSWEYEQYF.

Regarding this clone: This sample includes further DNA sequences coding for the same CDR3. The chain is built from TRBV2 and TRBJ1-2; tentatively, D is TRBD1 (5 bases). Trimming pared 6 bases from V and 2 bases from J, leaving 10 bases between. The CDR3 loop spans 13 amino acids. In germline, CDR1 is SNHLY, CDR2 FYNNEI. CDR3: CASSGQGNYGYTF. Here the CDR3 DNA reads TGTGCCAGCAGCGGCCAGGGAAACTATGGCTACACCTTC.

The V gene is TRBV30, the J gene TRBJ1-5; a weak D match, TRBD1 (5 bases). The germline V and J ends were trimmed by 0 bases and 0 bases, with 9 bases remaining between them. The CDR3 consists of 15 residues. Germline V CDR1 and CDR2: GTSNPN, SVGIG (reference sequence). CDR3 sequence (DNA): TGTGCCTGGAGTGTACCGGGGGGTAGCAATCAGCCCCAGCATTTT. Translated: CAWSVPGGSNQPQHF.

The gene calls are TRBV19 and TRBJ1-1; D gene unclear. This CDR3 comprises 14 residues. V lost 1 base and J 6 bases, leaving 12 bases between the germline ends. Germline lookup yields CDR1 LNHDA and CDR2 SQIVND (reference sequence). DNA of the CDR3: TGTGCCAGTAGTATAGTAGGGTTTGTAGCTGAAGCTTTCTTT. As protein: CASSIVGFVAEAFF. Full variable domain (rest looked up from reference TRBV19 and TRBJ1-1): DGGITQSPKYLFRKEGQNVTLSCEQNLNHDAMYWYRQDPGQGLRLIYYSQIVNDFQKGDIAEGYSVSREKKESFPLTVTSAQKNPTAFYLCASSIVGFVAEAFFGQGTRLTVV.

The rearrangement links TRBV7-9 to TRBJ2-4; 9 bases fit TRBD2. The CDR3 totals 16 residues. Germline V CDR1 and CDR2: SEHNR, FQNEAQ (reference sequence). With 0 bases clipped from V and 4 bases from J, the junction kept 4 bases outside the gene matches. CDR3: CASSLAPSGEKNIQYF. DNA for the CDR3: TGTGCCAGCAGCTTAGCGCCTAGCGGGGAGAAAAACATTCAGTACTTC. Supplemented by reference TRBV7-9 and TRBJ2-4, the full variable domain reads DTGVSQNPRHKITKRGQNVTFRCDPISEHNRLYWYRQTLGQGPEFLTYFQNEAQLEKSRLLSDRFSAERPKGSFSTLEIQRTEQGDSAMYLCASSLAPSGEKNIQYFGAGTRLSVL.